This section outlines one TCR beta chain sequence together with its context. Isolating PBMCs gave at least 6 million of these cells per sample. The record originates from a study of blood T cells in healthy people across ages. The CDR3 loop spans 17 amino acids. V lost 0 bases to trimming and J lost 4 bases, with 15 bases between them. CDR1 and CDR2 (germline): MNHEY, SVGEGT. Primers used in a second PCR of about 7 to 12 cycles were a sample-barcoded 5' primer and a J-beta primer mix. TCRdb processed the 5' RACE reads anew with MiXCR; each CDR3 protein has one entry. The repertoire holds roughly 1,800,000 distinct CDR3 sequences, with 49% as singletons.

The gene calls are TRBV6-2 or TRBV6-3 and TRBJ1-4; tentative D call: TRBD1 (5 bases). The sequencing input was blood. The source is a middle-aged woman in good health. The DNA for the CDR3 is TGTGCCAGCAGTTACTCGGTGGGACGGATCGTTAATGAAAAACTGTTTTTT. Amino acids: CASSYSVGRIVNEKLFF.